These T cell receptor beta chains were read from a single sample in a study of blood T cell repertoires in COVID-19. Libraries were prepared by immunoSEQ multiplex PCR; TCRdb keeps only in-frame clonotypes and omits some of them. Among some 200,000 clones listed, roughly 85% were seen once. The material sequenced was peripheral blood. All receptors derive from a woman under 30 who had recovered from COVID-19. Both conserved end residues are trimmed from each CDR3. Each record gives: J gene, V gene, CDR3 protein.

J gene: TRBJ1-1; V gene: TRBV4-1; CDR3 protein: ASSPHRESENTEAF
J gene: TRBJ2-7; V gene: TRBV15; CDR3 protein: ATSRDRDTYEQY
J gene: TRBJ1-2; V gene: TRBV30; CDR3 protein: AWSDRGGGYT
J gene: TRBJ1-5; V gene: TRBV19; CDR3 protein: ASSISRGNNQPQH
J gene: TRBJ2-5; V gene: TRBV5-4; CDR3 protein: ASSLPQNQETQY
J gene: TRBJ2-1; V gene: TRBV7-3; CDR3 protein: ASSPRRGLAGGSSYNEQF
J gene: TRBJ2-1; V gene: TRBV11-2; CDR3 protein: ASDPGQYNEQF
J gene: TRBJ1-2; V gene: TRBV7-2; CDR3 protein: ASSPQGVGGYT
J gene: TRBJ2-3; V gene: TRBV24-1; CDR3 protein: ATSDFSGGTDTQY
J gene: TRBJ2-3; V gene: TRBV3-1/TRBV3-2; CDR3 protein: ASSQGQASSADTQY
J gene: TRBJ2-2; V gene: TRBV29-1; CDR3 protein: SVVKGEGTGELF
J gene: TRBJ2-1; V gene: TRBV5-1; CDR3 protein: ASSLRGDEQF
J gene: TRBJ1-1; V gene: TRBV9; CDR3 protein: ASSVTGTGATEAF
J gene: TRBJ1-2; V gene: TRBV3-1/TRBV3-2; CDR3 protein: ASSQQDIYGYT
J gene: TRBJ1-3; V gene: TRBV19; CDR3 protein: ASTRDFSGNTIY
J gene: TRBJ2-3; V gene: TRBV6-6; CDR3 protein: ASSWGQSTDTQY
J gene: TRBJ1-2; V gene: TRBV7-2; CDR3 protein: ASSLALRQGKGYT
J gene: TRBJ2-7; V gene: TRBV3-1/TRBV3-2; CDR3 protein: ASSQDSTRSYEQY
J gene: TRBJ1-4; V gene: TRBV18; CDR3 protein: ASSRTGTTNEKLF
J gene: TRBJ2-5; V gene: TRBV5-1; CDR3 protein: ASSSGQETQY
J gene: TRBJ2-5; V gene: TRBV27; CDR3 protein: ASSLGSGTEKETQY
J gene: TRBJ2-2; V gene: TRBV7-3; CDR3 protein: ASSLAGGTPGELF